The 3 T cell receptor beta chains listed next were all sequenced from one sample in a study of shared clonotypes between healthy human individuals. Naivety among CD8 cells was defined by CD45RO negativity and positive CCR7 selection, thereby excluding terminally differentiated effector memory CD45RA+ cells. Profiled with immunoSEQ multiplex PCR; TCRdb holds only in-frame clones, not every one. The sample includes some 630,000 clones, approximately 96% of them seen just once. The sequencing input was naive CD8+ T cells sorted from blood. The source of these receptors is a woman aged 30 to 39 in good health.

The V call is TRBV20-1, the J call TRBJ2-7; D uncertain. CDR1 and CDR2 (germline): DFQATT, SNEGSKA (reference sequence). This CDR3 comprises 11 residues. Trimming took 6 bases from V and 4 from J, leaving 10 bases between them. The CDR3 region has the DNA TGCAGTGCCGACGGTTCTTACGAGCAGTACTTC. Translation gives CSADGSYEQYF.

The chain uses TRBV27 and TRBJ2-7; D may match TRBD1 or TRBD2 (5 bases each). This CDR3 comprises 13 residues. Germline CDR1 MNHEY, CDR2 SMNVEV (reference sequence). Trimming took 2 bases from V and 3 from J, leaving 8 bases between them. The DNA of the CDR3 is TGTGCCAGCAGTTTAACGGGACGCTACGAGCAGTACTTC. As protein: CASSLTGRYEQYF.

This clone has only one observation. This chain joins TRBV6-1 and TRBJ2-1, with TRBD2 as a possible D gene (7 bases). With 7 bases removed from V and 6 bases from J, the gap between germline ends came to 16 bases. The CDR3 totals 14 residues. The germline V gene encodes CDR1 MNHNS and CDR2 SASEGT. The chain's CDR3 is CASKGGTPLNEQFF. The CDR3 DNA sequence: TGTGCCAGCAAGGGGGGGACGCCTCTCAATGAGCAGTTCTTC.